A single TCR beta chain is shown here with its context. Antigen unknown. Indicated time point: recipient sample about 28 days before transplant, after cytoreduction. Sequenced by immunoSEQ multiplex PCR; TCRdb stores in-frame clones only, minus some. Among about 76,000 clones listed, about 96% were seen once. V shed 7 bases and J 2 bases; nucleotides not matched to a gene: 4. The CDR3 is 14 amino acids. Germline CDR1 is MNHNY and CDR2 is SVGAGI (reference sequence). The sample comes from a study of T cell clonotyping in hematopoietic cell transplantation. Study overall: Recipients' pretransplant samples followed cytoreduction. Study-wide results and caveats: CD4 and CD8 repertoire contributions could not be separated without sorting. After transplant, recipient diversity fell while pathologically expanded clonotypes grew through day 180.

The source was peripheral blood mononuclear cells, collected before stem cell transplant. The sequence was collected from a woman aged 45-65 years with acute myeloid leukemia. Some clones in this sample may be carry-over from other donors' samples. The chain employs TRBV6-6 and TRBJ2-1, with TRBD2 matching 8 bases. The CDR3 nucleotides are TGTGCCAGCAACGAGCGGGAGACCTACAATGAGCAGTTCTTC. Translated: CASNERETYNEQFF.